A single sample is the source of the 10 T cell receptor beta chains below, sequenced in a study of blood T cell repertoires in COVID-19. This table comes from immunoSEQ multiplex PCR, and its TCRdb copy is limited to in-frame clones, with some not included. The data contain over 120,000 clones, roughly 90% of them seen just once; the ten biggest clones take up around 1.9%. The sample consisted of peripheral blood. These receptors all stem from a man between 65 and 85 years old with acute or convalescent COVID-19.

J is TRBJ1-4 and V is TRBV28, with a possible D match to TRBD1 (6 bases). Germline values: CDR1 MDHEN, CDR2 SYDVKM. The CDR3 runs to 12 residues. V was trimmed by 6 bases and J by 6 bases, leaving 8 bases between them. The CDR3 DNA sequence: TGTGCCAGCAGACAGGGATATGAAAAACTGTTTTTT. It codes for CASRQGYEKLFF.

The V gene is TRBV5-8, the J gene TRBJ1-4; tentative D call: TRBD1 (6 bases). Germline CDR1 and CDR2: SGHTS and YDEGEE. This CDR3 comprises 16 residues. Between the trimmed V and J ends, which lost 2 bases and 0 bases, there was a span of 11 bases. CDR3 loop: CASSFGQSATNEKLFF. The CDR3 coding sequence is TGTGCCAGCAGCTTCGGACAGTCTGCAACTAATGAAAAACTGTTTTTT.

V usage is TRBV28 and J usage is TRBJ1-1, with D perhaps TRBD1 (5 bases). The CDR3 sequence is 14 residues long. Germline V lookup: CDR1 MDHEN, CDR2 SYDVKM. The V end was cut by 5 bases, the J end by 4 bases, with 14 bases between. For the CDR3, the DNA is TGTGCCAGCAGTGGTGGACATTTGCTCACTGAAGCTTTCTTT. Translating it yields CASSGGHLLTEAFF.

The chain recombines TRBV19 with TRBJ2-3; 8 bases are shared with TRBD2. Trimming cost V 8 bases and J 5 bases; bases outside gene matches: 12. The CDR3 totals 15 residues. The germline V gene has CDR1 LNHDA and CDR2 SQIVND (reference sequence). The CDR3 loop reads CASRGGSTGKDTQYF. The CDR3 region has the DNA TGTGCCAGTCGGGGGGGGTCGACGGGTAAAGATACGCAGTATTTT.

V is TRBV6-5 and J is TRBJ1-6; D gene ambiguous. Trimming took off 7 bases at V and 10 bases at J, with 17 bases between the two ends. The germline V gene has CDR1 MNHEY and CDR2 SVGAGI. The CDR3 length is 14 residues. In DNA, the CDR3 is TGTGCCAGCACGGATACCGGGGTCGGCTCACCCCTCCACTTT. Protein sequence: CASTDTGVGSPLHF.

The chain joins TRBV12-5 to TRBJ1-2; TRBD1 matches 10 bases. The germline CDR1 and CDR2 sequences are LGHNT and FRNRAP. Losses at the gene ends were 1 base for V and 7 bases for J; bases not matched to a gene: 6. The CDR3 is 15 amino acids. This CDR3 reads CASGLGDGTGVGYTF. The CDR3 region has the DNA TGTGCTAGTGGTTTGGGGGACGGGACAGGGGTTGGCTACACCTTC.

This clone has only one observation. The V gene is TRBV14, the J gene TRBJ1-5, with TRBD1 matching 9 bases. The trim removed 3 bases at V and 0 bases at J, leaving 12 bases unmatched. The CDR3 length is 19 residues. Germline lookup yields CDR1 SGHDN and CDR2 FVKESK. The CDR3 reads CASSHPGDRAPYSNQPQHF. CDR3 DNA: TGTGCCAGCAGCCACCCCGGGGACAGGGCCCCTTATAGCAATCAGCCCCAGCATTTT.

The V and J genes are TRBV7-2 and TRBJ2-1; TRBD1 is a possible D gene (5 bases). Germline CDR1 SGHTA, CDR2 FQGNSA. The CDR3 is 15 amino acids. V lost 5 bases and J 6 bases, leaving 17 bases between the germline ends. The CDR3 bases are TGTGCCAGCAGCCCGGCCCCAGGGTCGGGCAATGAGCAGTTCTTC. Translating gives CASSPAPGSGNEQFF. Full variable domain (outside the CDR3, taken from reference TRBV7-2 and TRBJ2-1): GAGVSQSPSNKVTEKGKDVELRCDPISGHTALYWYRQSLGQGLEFLIYFQGNSAPDKSGLPSDRFSAERTGGSVSTLTIQRTQQEDSAVYLCASSPAPGSGNEQFFGPGTRLTVL.

The CDR3 coding sequence is TGCGCCAGCAGCCCCGGAGGACAGGGGGAAGGAAGATCCACAGATACGCAGTATTTT. The encoded protein is CASSPGGQGEGRSTDTQYF. The chain employs TRBV5-1 and TRBJ2-3; 10 positions agree with TRBD1. CDR3 length equals 19 residues. Germline CDR1 reads SGHRS; CDR2 reads YFSETQ. V shed 4 bases, J shed 2 bases, and the junction held 16 bases outside the gene matches.

CDR3 residues: CSVDKAHEQYF. CDR3 DNA: TGCAGCGTTGACAAAGCTCACGAGCAGTACTTC. The chain employs TRBV29-1 and TRBJ2-7; D ambiguous. Deletions cut 3 bases from V and 5 bases from J, with 8 bases between. Germline V gene data show CDR1 as SQVTM and CDR2 as ANQGSEA. The length of the CDR3 is 11 residues.